The TCR beta chain under discussion was sequenced for a study of shared clonotypes between healthy human individuals. Study-wide points: Rarefaction showed sorted-subset sequencing was incomplete despite large depth.

The authors split each subset's genomic DNA evenly across several immunoSEQ plates. Sequenced by immunoSEQ multiplex PCR; TCRdb stores in-frame clones only, minus some. Here the sample spans around 1.1 million clones, 75% to 85% being singletons. V was trimmed by 4 bases and J by 6 bases, leaving 11 bases between them. Germline V CDR1 and CDR2: SGHRS, YFSETQ. The CDR3 runs 13 residues. In regard to this clone: Its antigen is not identified.

The specimen was memory CD4+ T cells from PBMCs. Noted subset: CD45RA-negative fraction. The chain couples TRBV5-1 to TRBJ2-1; D is unclear. This TCR was sampled from a man aged 18 to 30 in good health. Some clones in this sample may be carry-over from other donors' samples. CDR3 bases: TGCGCCAGCAGCGCAGACCCCTCCAATGAGCAGTTCTTC. Protein sequence: CASSADPSNEQFF.